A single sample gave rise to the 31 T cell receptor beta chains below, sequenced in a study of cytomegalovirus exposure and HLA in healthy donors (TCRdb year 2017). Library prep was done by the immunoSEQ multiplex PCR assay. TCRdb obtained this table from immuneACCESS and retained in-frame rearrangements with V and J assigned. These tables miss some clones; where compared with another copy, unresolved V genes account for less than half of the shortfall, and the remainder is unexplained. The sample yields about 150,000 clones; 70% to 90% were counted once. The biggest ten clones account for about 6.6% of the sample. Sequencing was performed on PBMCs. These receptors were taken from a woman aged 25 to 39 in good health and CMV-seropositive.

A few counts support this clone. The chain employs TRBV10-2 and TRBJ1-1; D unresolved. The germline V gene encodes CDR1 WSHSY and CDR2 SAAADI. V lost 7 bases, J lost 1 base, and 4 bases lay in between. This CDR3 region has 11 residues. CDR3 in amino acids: CASTGNTEAFF. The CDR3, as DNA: TGCGCCAGCACGGGGAACACTGAAGCTTTCTTT.

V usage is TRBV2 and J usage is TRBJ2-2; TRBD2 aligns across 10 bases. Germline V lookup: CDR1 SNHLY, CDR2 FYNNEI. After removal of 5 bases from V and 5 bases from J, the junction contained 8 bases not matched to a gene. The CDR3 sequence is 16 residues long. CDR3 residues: CASSPSSGRGTGELFF. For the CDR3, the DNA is TGTGCCAGCAGTCCTTCTAGCGGGAGAGGAACCGGGGAGCTGTTTTTT.

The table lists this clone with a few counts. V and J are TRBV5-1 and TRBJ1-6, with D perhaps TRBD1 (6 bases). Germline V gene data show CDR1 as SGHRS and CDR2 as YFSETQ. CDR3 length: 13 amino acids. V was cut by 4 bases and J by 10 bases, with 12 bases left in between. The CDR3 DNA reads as TGCGCCAGCAGCGAGGGACATTCATCACCCCTCCACTTT. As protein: CASSEGHSSPLHF.

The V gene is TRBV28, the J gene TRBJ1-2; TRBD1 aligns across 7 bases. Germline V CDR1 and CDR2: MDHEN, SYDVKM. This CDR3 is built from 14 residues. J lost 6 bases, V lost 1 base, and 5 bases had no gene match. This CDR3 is CASSLLQGIHGYTF. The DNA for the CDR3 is TGTGCCAGCAGTTTATTACAGGGGATCCATGGCTACACCTTC.

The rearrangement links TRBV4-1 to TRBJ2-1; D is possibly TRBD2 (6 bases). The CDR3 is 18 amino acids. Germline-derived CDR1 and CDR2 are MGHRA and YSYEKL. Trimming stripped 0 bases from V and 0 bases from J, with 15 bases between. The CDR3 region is CASSQDRTTLSSYNEQFF. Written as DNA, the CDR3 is TGCGCCAGCAGCCAAGATCGGACTACCCTGAGCTCCTACAATGAGCAGTTCTTC.

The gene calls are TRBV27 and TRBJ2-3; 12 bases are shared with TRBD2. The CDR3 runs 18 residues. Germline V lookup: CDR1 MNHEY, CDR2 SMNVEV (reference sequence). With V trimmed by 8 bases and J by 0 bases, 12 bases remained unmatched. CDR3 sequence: CASRRGLAGGASTDTQYF. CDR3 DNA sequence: TGTGCCAGCCGCAGGGGGCTAGCGGGAGGGGCTAGCACAGATACGCAGTATTTT.

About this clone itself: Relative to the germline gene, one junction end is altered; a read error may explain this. The CDR3 coding sequence is TGTGCCAGCAACTTAAGGGAAGTGACAGCCTTCGCTGGGGCCAACGTCCTGACTTTC. Amino acid sequence: CASNLREVTAFAGANVLTF. V gene TRBV7-8 combines with J gene TRBJ2-6, with D maybe TRBD1 (5 bases). The CDR3 runs 19 residues. Germline V lookup: CDR1 SGHVS, CDR2 FQNEAQ.

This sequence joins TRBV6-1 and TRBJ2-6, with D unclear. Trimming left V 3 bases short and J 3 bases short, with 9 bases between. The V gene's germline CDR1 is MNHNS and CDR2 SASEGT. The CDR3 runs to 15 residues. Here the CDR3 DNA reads TGTGCCAGCAGTGAGATGGCAGATGGGGCCAACGTCCTGACTTTC. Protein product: CASSEMADGANVLTF.

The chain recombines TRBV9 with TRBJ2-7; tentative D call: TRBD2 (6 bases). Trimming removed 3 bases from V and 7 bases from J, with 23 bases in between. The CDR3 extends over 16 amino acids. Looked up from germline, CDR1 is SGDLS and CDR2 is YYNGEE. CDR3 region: CASSDTRSSGSGEQYF. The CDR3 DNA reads TGTGCCAGCAGCGACACCCGATCCAGCGGGTCGGGGGAGCAGTACTTC.

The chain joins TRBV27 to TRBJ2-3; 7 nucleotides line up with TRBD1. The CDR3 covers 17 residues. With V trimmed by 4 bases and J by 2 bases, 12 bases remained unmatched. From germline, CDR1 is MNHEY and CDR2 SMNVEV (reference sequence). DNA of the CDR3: TGTGCCAGCAGTTCAAACAGGGGCCGCAGGCACACAGATACGCAGTATTTT. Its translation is CASSSNRGRRHTDTQYF.

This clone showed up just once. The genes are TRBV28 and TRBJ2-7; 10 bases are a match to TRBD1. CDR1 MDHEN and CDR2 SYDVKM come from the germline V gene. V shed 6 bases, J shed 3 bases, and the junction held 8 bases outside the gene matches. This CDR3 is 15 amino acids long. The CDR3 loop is CASRSGQGIFYEQYF. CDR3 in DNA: TGTGCCAGCAGATCGGGACAGGGGATATTCTACGAGCAGTACTTC.

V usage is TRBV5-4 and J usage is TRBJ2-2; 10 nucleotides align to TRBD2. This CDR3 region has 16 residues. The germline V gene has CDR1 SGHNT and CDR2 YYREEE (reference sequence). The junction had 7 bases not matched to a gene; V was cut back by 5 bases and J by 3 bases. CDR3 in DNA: TGTGCCAGCAGTATACTAGCGGGATCGGACACCGGGGAGCTGTTTTTT. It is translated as CASSILAGSDTGELFF.

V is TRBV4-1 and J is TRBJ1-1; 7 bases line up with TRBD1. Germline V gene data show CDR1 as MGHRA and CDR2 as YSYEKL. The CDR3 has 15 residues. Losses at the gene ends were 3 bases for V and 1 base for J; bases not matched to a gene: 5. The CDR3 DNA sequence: TGCGCCAGCAGCCACCGGACAGGTCCGAACACTGAAGCTTTCTTT. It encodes CASSHRTGPNTEAFF.

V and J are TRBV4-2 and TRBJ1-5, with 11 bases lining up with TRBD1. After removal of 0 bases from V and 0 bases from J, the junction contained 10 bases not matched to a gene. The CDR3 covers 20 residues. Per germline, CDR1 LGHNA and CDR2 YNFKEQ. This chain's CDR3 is CASSQDLGDRGEYSNQPQHF. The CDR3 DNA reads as TGTGCCAGCAGCCAAGATCTAGGGGACAGGGGGGAATATAGCAATCAGCCCCAGCATTTT.

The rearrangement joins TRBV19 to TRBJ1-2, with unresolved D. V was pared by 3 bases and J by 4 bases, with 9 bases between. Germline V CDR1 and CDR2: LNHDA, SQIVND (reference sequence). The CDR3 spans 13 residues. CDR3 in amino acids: CASSIRPSYGYTF. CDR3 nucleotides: TGTGCCAGTAGTATTCGTCCTTCCTATGGCTACACCTTC.

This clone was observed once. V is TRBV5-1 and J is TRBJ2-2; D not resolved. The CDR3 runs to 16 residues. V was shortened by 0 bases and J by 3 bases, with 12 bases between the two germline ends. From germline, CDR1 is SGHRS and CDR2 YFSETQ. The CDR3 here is CASSLAEFLDTGELFF. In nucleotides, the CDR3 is TGCGCCAGCAGCTTGGCCGAGTTTCTGGACACCGGGGAGCTGTTTTTT.

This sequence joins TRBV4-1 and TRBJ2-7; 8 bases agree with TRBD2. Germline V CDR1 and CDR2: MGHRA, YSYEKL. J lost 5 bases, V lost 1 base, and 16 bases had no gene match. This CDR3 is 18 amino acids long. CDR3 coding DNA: TGCGCCAGCAGCCAAGGAGCGACCCGTTTAGCGGGAAATCACGAGCAGTACTTC. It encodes CASSQGATRLAGNHEQYF.

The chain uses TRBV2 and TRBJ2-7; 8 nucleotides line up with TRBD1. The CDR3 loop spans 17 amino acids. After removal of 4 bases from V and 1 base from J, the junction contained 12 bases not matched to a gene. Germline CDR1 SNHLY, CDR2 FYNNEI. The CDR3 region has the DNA TGTGCCAGCAGTGGGGGTCGACAGGGGCAGGGGTCCTACGAGCAGTACTTC. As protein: CASSGGRQGQGSYEQYF.

CDR3 bases: TGTGCTAGTGGCCGGGAACAGGGGGCGGTATATATTTGCTATGGCTACACCTTC. As protein: CASGREQGAVYICYGYTF. The chain joins TRBV12-5 to TRBJ1-2; 9 nucleotides agree with TRBD1. CDR1 LGHNT and CDR2 FRNRAP come from the germline V gene. Losses at the gene ends were 6 bases for V and 4 bases for J; bases not matched to a gene: 18. This CDR3 spans 18 amino acids.

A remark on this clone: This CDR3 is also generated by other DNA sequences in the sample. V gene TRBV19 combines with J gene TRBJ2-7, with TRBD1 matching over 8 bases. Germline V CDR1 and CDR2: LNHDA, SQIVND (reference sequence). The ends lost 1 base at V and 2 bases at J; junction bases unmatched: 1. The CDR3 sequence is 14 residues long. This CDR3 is CASSIGTGPYEQYF. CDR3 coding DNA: TGTGCCAGTAGTATAGGGACAGGGCCCTACGAGCAGTACTTC.

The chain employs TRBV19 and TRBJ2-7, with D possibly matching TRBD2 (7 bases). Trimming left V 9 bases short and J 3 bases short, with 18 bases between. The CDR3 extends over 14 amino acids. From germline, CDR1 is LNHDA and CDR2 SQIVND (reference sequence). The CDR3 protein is CASRGPGGYYEQYF. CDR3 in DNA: TGTGCCAGCCGAGGGCCGGGGGGCTACTACGAGCAGTACTTC.

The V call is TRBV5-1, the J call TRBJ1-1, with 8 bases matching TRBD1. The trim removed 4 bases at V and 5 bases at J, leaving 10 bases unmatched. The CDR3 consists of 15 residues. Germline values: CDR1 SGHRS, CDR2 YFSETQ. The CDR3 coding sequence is TGCGCCAGCAGCCCGGGGACAGGTGGAAGGACTGAAGCTTTCTTT. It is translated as CASSPGTGGRTEAFF.

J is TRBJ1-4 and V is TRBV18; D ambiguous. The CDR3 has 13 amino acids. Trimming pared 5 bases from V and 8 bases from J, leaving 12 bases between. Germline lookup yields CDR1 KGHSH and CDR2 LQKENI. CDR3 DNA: TGTGCCAGCTCAGATCTCAATCGGGAAAAACTGTTTTTT. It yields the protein CASSDLNREKLFF.

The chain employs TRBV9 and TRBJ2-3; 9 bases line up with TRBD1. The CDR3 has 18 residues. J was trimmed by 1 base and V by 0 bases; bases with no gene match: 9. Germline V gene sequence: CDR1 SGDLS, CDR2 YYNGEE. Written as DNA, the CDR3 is TGTGCCAGCAGCGTAGCTACCTCCACAGGGGGCCGCACAGATACGCAGTATTTT. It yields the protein CASSVATSTGGRTDTQYF.

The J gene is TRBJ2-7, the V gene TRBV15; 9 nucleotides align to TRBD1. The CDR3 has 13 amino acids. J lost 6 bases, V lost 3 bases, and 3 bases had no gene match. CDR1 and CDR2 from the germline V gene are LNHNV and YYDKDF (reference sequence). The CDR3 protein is CATSRRQGGEQYF. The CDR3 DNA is TGTGCCACCAGCAGGCGACAGGGGGGCGAGCAGTACTTC. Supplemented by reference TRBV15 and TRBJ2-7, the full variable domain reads DAMVIQNPRYQVTQFGKPVTLSCSQTLNHNVMYWYQQKSSQAPKLLFHYYDKDFNNEADTPDNFQSRRPNTSFCFLDIRSPGLGDTAMYLCATSRRQGGEQYFGPGTRLTVT.

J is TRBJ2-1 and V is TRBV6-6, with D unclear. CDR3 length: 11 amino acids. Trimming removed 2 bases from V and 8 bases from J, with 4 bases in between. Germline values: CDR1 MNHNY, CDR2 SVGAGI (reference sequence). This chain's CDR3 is CASSYSHEQFF. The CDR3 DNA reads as TGTGCCAGCAGTTACAGCCATGAGCAGTTCTTC.

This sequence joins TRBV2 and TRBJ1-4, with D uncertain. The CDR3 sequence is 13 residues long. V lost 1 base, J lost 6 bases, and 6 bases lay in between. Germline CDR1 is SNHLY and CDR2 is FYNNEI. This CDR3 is CASSEDPDEKLFF. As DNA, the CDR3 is TGTGCCAGCAGTGAAGATCCCGATGAAAAACTGTTTTTT.

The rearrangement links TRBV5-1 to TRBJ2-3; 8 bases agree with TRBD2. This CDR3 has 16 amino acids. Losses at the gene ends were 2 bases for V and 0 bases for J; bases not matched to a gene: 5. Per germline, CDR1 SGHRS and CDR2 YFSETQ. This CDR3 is CASSLLAVPSTDTQYF. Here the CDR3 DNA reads TGCGCCAGCAGCTTACTAGCGGTACCTAGCACAGATACGCAGTATTTT.

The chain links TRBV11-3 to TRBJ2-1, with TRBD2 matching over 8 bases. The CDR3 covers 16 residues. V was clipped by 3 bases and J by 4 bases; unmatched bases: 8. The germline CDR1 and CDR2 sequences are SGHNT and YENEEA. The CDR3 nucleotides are TGTGCCAGCAGCTTGAACGGGAGGGCCTCATACAATGAGCAGTTCTTC. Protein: CASSLNGRASYNEQFF.

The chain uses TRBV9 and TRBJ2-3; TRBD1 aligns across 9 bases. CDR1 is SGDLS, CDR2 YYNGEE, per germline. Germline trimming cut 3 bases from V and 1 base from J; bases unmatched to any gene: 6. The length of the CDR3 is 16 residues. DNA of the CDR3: TGTGCCAGCAGCGCGACAGGGGGTGGAGGCACAGATACGCAGTATTTT. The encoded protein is CASSATGGGGTDTQYF. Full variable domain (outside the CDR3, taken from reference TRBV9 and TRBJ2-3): DSGVTQTPKHLITATGQRVTLRCSPRSGDLSVYWYQQSLDQGLQFLIQYYNGEERAKGNILERFSAQQFPDLHSELNLSSLELGDSALYFCASSATGGGGTDTQYFGPGTRLTVL.

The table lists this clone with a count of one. Here the CDR3 DNA reads TGTGCCAGCAGCGTAGGTGGTAGCGGGGCCGGCGGGGAGACCCAGTACTTC. Its protein product is CASSVGGSGAGGETQYF. The V and J genes are TRBV9 and TRBJ2-5, with TRBD2 identical over 8 bases. CDR1 and CDR2 from the germline V gene are SGDLS and YYNGEE. The CDR3 extends over 17 amino acids. V lost 0 bases to trimming and J lost 5 bases; unmatched junction nucleotides: 12. The entire variable domain, with the rest obtained from reference TRBV9 and TRBJ2-5, is as follows: DSGVTQTPKHLITATGQRVTLRCSPRSGDLSVYWYQQSLDQGLQFLIQYYNGEERAKGNILERFSAQQFPDLHSELNLSSLELGDSALYFCASSVGGSGAGGETQYFGPGTRLLVL.